A single sample gave rise to the 9 T cell receptor beta chains below, sequenced in a study of blood T cells in healthy people across ages. Combining a sample-barcoded 5' primer with a J-beta primer mix, a second PCR ran for roughly 7 to 11 cycles. MiXCR was run by TCRdb on the 5' RACE reads, yielding one entry per CDR3 protein. This table has over 600,000 distinct CDR3 sequences, around 45% appearing once. Sequenced material: blood. The source of these receptors is a man older than 75 in good health.

This chain uses TRBV29-1 with TRBJ1-3; 7 bases fit TRBD1. Per germline, CDR1 SQVTM and CDR2 ANQGSEA. The CDR3 length is 16 residues. V shed 6 bases, J shed 4 bases, and the junction held 15 bases outside the gene matches. CDR3 bases: TGCAGCGTCCTTAAGACCGACAGGGTGTACGGAAACACCATATATTTT. Its translation is CSVLKTDRVYGNTIYF.

The chain recombines TRBV6-5 with TRBJ2-7; D call uncertain. The CDR3 loop spans 15 amino acids. V lost 6 bases and J 1 base, leaving 16 bases between the germline ends. Germline V lookup: CDR1 MNHEY, CDR2 SVGAGI. DNA of the CDR3: TGTGCCAGCAGACCCCGGTATCAGGATTCCTACGAGCAGTACTTC. As protein: CASRPRYQDSYEQYF.

The V and J genes are TRBV7-2 and TRBJ2-7, with a weak D call TRBD2 (5 bases). Germline CDR1 SGHTA, CDR2 FQGNSA. The CDR3 contains 15 residues. V gave up 6 bases and J gave up 1 base, with 16 bases separating them. CDR3 sequence (DNA): TGTGCCAGCAGGACCACGGGATGGGGTTCCTACGAGCAGTACTTC. Its protein is CASRTTGWGSYEQYF.

The CDR3 DNA reads TGTGCCAGCAGCCCGGGACAGGGGGTCGGAGATACGCAGTATTTT. Translation: CASSPGQGVGDTQYF. The rearrangement uses TRBV7-2 and TRBJ2-3; TRBD1 aligns across 11 bases. V was clipped by 5 bases and J by 5 bases; unmatched bases: 6. This CDR3 is built from 15 residues. Germline CDR1 and CDR2: SGHTA and FQGNSA. The whole variable domain, remainder taken from reference TRBV7-2 and TRBJ2-3, is GAGVSQSPSNKVTEKGKDVELRCDPISGHTALYWYRQSLGQGLEFLIYFQGNSAPDKSGLPSDRFSAERTGGSVSTLTIQRTQQEDSAVYLCASSPGQGVGDTQYFGPGTRLTVL.

This chain links TRBV28 with TRBJ2-1; 8 nucleotides agree with TRBD1. Germline loops: CDR1 MDHEN, CDR2 SYDVKM. CDR3 length: 18 amino acids. The V gene end was trimmed by 5 bases and the J gene end by 0 bases; junction bases not matched to a gene: 12. DNA of the CDR3: TGTGCCAGCAGTGACCACCGACAGGGGCCCCTCTCCTACAATGAGCAGTTCTTC. It codes for CASSDHRQGPLSYNEQFF.

This clonotype was counted only a few times. This chain connects TRBV7-2 to TRBJ2-7; D tentatively reads TRBD1 or TRBD2 (5 bases each). V dropped 5 bases and J dropped 0 bases, with 11 bases sitting between them. Germline V gene sequence: CDR1 SGHTA, CDR2 FQGNSA. The CDR3 loop spans 14 amino acids. The CDR3 DNA reads TGTGCCAGCAGCGGGACGGCGAGCTCCTACGAGCAGTACTTC. This translates into CASSGTASSYEQYF. Supplemented by reference TRBV7-2 and TRBJ2-7, the full variable domain reads GAGVSQSPSNKVTEKGKDVELRCDPISGHTALYWYRQSLGQGLEFLIYFQGNSAPDKSGLPSDRFSAERTGGSVSTLTIQRTQQEDSAVYLCASSGTASSYEQYFGPGTRLTVT.

The rearrangement joins TRBV20-1 to TRBJ2-7, with D possibly TRBD2 on 6 matching bases. The CDR3 loop spans 14 amino acids. Looked up from germline, CDR1 is DFQATT and CDR2 is SNEGSKA (reference sequence). The ends were cut back, 2 bases at V and 0 bases at J, with 11 bases in the middle. CDR3 loop: CSARPGASSYEQYF. CDR3 nucleotides: TGCAGTGCTAGACCGGGAGCAAGCTCCTACGAGCAGTACTTC.

The rearrangement joins TRBV20-1 to TRBJ1-2, with D possibly being TRBD1 (5 bases). Trimming took off 6 bases at V and 0 bases at J, with 14 bases between the two ends. CDR1 DFQATT and CDR2 SNEGSKA come from the germline V gene (reference sequence). This CDR3 has 14 residues. The CDR3 nucleotides are TGCAGTGCCCGGACACCGTACGCTAACTATGGCTACACCTTC. It yields the protein CSARTPYANYGYTF.

V usage is TRBV7-6 and J usage is TRBJ2-7, with 7 positions matching TRBD2. V shed 4 bases, J shed 3 bases, and the junction held 9 bases outside the gene matches. The CDR3 contains 15 residues. Germline CDR1 is SGHVS and CDR2 is FNYEAQ. CDR3: CASSSSARGVYEQYF. CDR3 DNA: TGTGCCAGCAGCTCTAGCGCCCGGGGGGTCTACGAGCAGTACTTC.